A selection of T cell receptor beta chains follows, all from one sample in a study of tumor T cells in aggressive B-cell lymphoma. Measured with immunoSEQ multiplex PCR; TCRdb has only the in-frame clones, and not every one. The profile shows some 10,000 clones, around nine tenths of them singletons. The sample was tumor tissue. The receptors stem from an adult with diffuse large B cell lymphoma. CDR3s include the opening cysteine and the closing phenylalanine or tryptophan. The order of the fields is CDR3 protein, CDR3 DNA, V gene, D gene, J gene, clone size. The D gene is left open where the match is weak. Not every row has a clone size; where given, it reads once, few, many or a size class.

CDR3aa: CASSWTRPNSPLHF; CDR3nt: TGTGCCAGCAGTTGGACACGGCCAAATTCACCCCTCCACTTT; v_gene: TRBV7-9; d_gene: NA; j_gene: TRBJ1-6; abundance: NA
CDR3aa: CASSLSTGTLSYEQYF; CDR3nt: TGCGCCAGCAGCCTATCGACAGGTACCCTTTCCTACGAGCAGTACTTC; v_gene: TRBV4-1; d_gene: NA; j_gene: TRBJ2-7; abundance: NA
CDR3aa: CSVRGPTNTEAFF; CDR3nt: TGCAGCGTTAGGGGCCCAACGAACACTGAAGCTTTCTTT; v_gene: TRBV29-1; d_gene: NA; j_gene: TRBJ1-1; abundance: NA
CDR3aa: CASSPETGQGELFF; CDR3nt: TGTGCCAGCAGCCCAGAGACGGGTCAGGGGGAGCTGTTTTTT; v_gene: TRBV9; d_gene: NA; j_gene: TRBJ2-2; abundance: NA
CDR3aa: CASSLQGLGDYGYTF; CDR3nt: TGTGCCAGCAGCTTACAGGGATTAGGGGACTATGGCTACACCTTC; v_gene: TRBV5-4; d_gene: NA; j_gene: TRBJ1-2; abundance: NA
CDR3aa: CANSIGLAGMNTGELFF; CDR3nt: TGTGCCAATAGTATCGGCCTAGCGGGTATGAACACCGGGGAGCTGTTTTTT; v_gene: TRBV19; d_gene: TRBD2; j_gene: TRBJ2-2; abundance: NA
CDR3aa: CASSLDRGEAFF; CDR3nt: TGTGCCAGCAGCCTGGACAGGGGTGAAGCTTTCTTT; v_gene: TRBV7-9; d_gene: TRBD1; j_gene: TRBJ1-1; abundance: few
CDR3aa: CASREERQPQHF; CDR3nt: TGCGCCAGCAGGGAGGAGAGGCAGCCCCAGCATTTT; v_gene: TRBV5-1; d_gene: NA; j_gene: TRBJ1-5; abundance: NA
CDR3aa: CASSPVQGRVNEQFF; CDR3nt: TGTGCTAGCAGCCCGGTCCAGGGTAGGGTCAATGAGCAGTTCTTC; v_gene: TRBV7-7; d_gene: NA; j_gene: TRBJ2-1; abundance: NA
CDR3aa: CAAGGRYGYTF; CDR3nt: TGTGCTGCGGGTGGGAGGTATGGCTACACCTTC; v_gene: TRBV27; d_gene: NA; j_gene: TRBJ1-2; abundance: NA
CDR3aa: CASTDLSSPSTDTQYF; CDR3nt: TGTGCCAGCACTGACCTTAGCAGCCCTAGCACAGATACGCAGTATTTT; v_gene: TRBV2; d_gene: NA; j_gene: TRBJ2-3; abundance: NA
CDR3aa: CASRPDRGDNSPLHF; CDR3nt: TGTGCCAGCAGACCTGACAGGGGGGATAATTCACCCCTCCACTTT; v_gene: TRBV4-2; d_gene: TRBD1; j_gene: TRBJ1-6; abundance: NA
CDR3aa: CASTLTGGGQPQHF; CDR3nt: TGTGCCAGCACCCTGACAGGGGGTGGTCAGCCCCAGCATTTT; v_gene: TRBV2; d_gene: TRBD1; j_gene: TRBJ1-5; abundance: NA